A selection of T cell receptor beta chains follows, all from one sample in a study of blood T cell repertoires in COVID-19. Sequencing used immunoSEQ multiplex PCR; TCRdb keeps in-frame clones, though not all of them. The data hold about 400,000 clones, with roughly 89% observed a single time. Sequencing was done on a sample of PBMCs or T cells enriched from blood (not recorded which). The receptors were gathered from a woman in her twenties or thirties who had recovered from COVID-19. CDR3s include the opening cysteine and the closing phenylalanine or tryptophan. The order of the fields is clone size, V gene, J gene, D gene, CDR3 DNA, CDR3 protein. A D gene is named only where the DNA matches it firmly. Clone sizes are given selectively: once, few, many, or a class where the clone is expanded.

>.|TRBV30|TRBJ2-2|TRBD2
TGTGCCTGGAGCCTCGGGGGGGCAACCGGGGAGCTGTTTTTT
CAWSLGGATGELFF
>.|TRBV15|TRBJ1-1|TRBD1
TGTGCCACCAGCGCCCGGGACAGAACGAACACTGAAGCTTTCTTT
CATSARDRTNTEAFF
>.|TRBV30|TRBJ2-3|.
TGTGCCTGGAGTGCCGCGGGTAGCACAGATACGCAGTATTTT
CAWSAAGSTDTQYF
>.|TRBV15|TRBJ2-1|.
TGTGCCACCTCGGGCTACAATGAGCAGTTCTTC
CATSGYNEQFF
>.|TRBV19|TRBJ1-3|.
TGTGCCAGTAGTGTCCAGGGGATGATCTACTCTGGAAACACCATATATTTT
CASSVQGMIYSGNTIYF
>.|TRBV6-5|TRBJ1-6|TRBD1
TGTGCCAGCAGTAATGCACAGGGGAGTTCACCCCTCCACTTT
CASSNAQGSSPLHF
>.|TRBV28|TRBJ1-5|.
TGTGCCAGCAGCACAGGAGCTAATCAGCCCCAGCATTTT
CASSTGANQPQHF
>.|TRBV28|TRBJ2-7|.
TGTGCCAGCAGTTTATGGGAGACAGGCTCCTACGAGCAGTACTTC
CASSLWETGSYEQYF
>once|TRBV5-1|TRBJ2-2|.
TGCGCCAGCAGCTTGGACGGCACCGGGGAGCTGTTTTTT
CASSLDGTGELFF
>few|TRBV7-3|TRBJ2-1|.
TGTGCCAGCAGCTTAACCTCCCAGGGCTATGAGCAGTTCTTC
CASSLTSQGYEQFF
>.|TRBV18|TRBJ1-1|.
TGTGCCAGCTCAGATAGTATTCGGGGGGCCGGGAACACTGAAGCTTTCTTT
CASSDSIRGAGNTEAFF
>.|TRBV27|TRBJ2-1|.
TGTGCCAGCAGTGAACTCAGGGGTGCTCCCTACAATGAGCAGTTCTTC
CASSELRGAPYNEQFF
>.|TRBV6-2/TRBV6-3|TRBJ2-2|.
TGTGCCAGCGGCCCTAGACAGAACACCGGGGAGCTGTTTTTT
CASGPRQNTGELFF
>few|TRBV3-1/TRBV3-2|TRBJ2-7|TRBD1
TGTGCCAGCAGAAACAGGGGCGGTTACGAGCAGTACTTC
CASRNRGGYEQYF
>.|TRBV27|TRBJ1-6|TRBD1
TGTGCCAGCAGTTTGTCTGGACAGGGGAATTCACCCCTCCACTTT
CASSLSGQGNSPLHF
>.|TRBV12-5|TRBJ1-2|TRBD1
TGTGCTAGTGGTTATGGACAGGAGGGATATGGCTACACCTTC
CASGYGQEGYGYTF